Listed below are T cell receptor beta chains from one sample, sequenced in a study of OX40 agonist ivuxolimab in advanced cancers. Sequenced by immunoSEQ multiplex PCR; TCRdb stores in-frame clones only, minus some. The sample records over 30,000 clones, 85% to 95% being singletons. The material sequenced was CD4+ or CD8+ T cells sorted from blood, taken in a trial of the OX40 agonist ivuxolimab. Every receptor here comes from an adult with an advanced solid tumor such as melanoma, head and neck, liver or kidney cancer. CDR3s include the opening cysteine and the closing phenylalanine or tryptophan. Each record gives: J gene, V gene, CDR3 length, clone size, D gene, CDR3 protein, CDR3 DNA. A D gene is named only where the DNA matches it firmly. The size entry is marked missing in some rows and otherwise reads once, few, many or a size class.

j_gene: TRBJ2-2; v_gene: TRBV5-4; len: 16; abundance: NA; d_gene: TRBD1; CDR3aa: CASSVGQGTFPGELFF; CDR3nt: TGTGCCAGCAGCGTTGGACAGGGGACATTCCCCGGGGAGCTGTTTTTT
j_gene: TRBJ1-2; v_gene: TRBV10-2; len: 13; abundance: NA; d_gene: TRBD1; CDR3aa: CASSGGQAYGYTF; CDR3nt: TGCGCCAGCAGTGGGGGACAGGCCTATGGCTACACCTTC
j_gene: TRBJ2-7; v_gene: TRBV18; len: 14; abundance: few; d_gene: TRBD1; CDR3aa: CASSRLGQAYEQYF; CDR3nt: TGTGCCAGCTCACGCTTGGGACAGGCCTACGAGCAGTACTTC
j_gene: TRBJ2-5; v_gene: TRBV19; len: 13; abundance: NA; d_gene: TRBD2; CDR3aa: CASKLAGQETQYF; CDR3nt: TGTGCCAGTAAACTAGCGGGGCAAGAGACCCAGTACTTC
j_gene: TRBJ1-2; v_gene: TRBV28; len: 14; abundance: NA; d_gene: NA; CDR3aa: CASMETGGNYGYTF; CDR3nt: TGTGCCAGCATGGAAACGGGGGGTAACTATGGCTACACCTTC
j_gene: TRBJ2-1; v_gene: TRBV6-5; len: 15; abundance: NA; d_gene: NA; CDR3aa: CASSYSGRGNNEQFF; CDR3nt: TGTGCCAGCAGTTACTCAGGACGTGGAAACAATGAGCAGTTCTTC
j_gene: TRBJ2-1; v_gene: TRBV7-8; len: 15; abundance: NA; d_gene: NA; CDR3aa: CASSLTDPLYNEQFF; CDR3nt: TGTGCCAGCAGCTTAACGGACCCTCTCTACAATGAGCAGTTCTTC
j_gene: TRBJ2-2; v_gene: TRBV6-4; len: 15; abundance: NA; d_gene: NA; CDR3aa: CASSHRWDGTGELFF; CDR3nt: TGTGCCAGCAGCCATAGGTGGGACGGCACCGGGGAGCTGTTTTTT
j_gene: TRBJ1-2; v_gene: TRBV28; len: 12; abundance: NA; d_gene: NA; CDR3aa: CASSLTPYGYTF; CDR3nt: TGTGCCAGCAGTTTAACACCCTATGGCTACACCTTC
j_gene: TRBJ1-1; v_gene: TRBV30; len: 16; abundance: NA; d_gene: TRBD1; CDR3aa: CAWTPGGPELNTEAFF; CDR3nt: TGTGCCTGGACCCCAGGGGGGCCAGAACTTAACACTGAAGCTTTCTTT
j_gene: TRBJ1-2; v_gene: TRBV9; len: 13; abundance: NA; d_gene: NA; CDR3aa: CASSLGQRYGYTF; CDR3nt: TGTGCCAGCAGCCTGGGACAACGCTATGGCTACACCTTC
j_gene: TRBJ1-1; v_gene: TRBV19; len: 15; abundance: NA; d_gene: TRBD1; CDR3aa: CASRPGQGVNTEAFF; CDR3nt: TGTGCCAGTAGGCCTGGACAGGGAGTGAACACTGAAGCTTTCTTT
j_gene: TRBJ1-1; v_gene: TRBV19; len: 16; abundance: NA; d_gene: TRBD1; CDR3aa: CASSIDHTGGRTEAFF; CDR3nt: TGTGCCAGTAGTATAGATCATACAGGGGGCCGGACTGAAGCTTTCTTT
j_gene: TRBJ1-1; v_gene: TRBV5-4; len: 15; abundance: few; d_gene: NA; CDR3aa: CASSLVPVSGTEAFF; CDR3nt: TGTGCCAGCAGCTTGGTACCGGTCTCGGGGACTGAAGCTTTCTTT
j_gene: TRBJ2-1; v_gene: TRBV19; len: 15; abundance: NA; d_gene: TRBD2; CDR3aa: CASSIGRGGYNEQFF; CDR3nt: TGTGCCAGTAGTATTGGGAGGGGAGGCTACAATGAGCAGTTCTTC
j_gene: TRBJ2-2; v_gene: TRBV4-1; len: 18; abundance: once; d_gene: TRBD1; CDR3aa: CASSQDFRGTGDPGELFF; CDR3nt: TGCGCCAGCAGCCAAGATTTTAGGGGGACAGGGGACCCCGGGGAGCTGTTTTTT
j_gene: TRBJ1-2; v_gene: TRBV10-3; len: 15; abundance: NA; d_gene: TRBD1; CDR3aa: CAISLGQGDNYGYTF; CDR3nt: TGTGCCATCAGCCTAGGACAGGGAGATAACTATGGCTACACCTTC
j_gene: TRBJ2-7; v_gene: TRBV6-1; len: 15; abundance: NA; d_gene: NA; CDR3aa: CASSEAGTGLYEQYF; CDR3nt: TGTGCCAGCAGTGAAGCGGGGACCGGTTTATACGAGCAGTACTTC
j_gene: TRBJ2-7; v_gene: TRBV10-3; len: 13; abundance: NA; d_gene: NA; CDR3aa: CAINGPRTYEQYF; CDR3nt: TGTGCCATCAACGGTCCGAGAACCTACGAGCAGTACTTC
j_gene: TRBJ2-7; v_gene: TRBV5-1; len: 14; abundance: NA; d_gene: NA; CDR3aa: CASSPNDPTYEQYF; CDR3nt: TGCGCCAGCAGCCCTAATGACCCAACCTACGAGCAGTACTTC
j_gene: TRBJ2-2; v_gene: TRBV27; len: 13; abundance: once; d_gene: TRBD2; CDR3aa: CASGRGDTGELFF; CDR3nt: TGTGCCAGCGGCCGGGGGGATACCGGGGAGCTGTTTTTT
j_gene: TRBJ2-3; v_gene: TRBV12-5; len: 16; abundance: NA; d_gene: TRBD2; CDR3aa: CASALGLAGGVDTQYF; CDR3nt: TGTGCTAGTGCCCTGGGACTAGCGGGAGGGGTAGATACGCAGTATTTT
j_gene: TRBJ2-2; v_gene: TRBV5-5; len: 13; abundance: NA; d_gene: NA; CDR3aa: CASSFIDTGELFF; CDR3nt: TGTGCCAGCAGCTTCATTGACACCGGGGAGCTGTTTTTT
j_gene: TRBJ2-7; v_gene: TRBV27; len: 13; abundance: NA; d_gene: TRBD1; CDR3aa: CASSRDRGYEQYF; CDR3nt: TGTGCCAGCAGCCGGGACAGAGGCTACGAGCAGTACTTC
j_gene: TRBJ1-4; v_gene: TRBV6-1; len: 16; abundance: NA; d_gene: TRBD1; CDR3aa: CASSEGRNRGIEKLFF; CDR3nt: TGTGCCAGCAGTGAAGGGCGTAACAGGGGGATTGAAAAACTGTTTTTT
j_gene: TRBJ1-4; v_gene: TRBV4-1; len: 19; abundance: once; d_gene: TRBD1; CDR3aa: CASSQDGQGAVGGNEKLFF; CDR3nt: TGCGCCAGCAGCCAAGATGGGCAGGGGGCCGTTGGAGGGAATGAAAAACTGTTTTTT
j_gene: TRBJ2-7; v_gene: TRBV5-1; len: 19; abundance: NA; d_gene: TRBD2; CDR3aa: CASSLEGPGLAETRYEQYF; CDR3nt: TGCGCCAGCAGCTTGGAGGGGCCGGGACTAGCGGAGACCCGCTACGAGCAGTACTTC
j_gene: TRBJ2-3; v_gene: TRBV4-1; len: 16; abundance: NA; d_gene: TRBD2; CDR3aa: CASSQEGSGGADTQYF; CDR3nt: TGCGCCAGCAGCCAAGAGGGTAGCGGGGGGGCAGATACGCAGTATTTT
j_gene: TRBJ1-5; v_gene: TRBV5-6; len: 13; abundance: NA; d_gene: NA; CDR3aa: CASSLRPGQPQHF; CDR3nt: TGTGCCAGCAGCTTAAGACCGGGGCAGCCCCAGCATTTT
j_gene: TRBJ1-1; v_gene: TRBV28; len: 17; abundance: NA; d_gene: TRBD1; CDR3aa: CASSYGTGDLGNTEAFF; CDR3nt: TGTGCCAGCAGTTATGGGACAGGGGACTTGGGGAACACTGAAGCTTTCTTT
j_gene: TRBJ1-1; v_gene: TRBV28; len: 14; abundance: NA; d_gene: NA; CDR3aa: CASSLGVLGTEAFF; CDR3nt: TGTGCCAGCAGTTTAGGGGTGCTGGGTACTGAAGCTTTCTTT
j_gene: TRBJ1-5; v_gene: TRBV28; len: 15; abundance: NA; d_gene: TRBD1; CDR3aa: CASSQTTGVQQPQHF; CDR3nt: TGTGCCAGCAGTCAGACGACAGGGGTGCAGCAGCCCCAGCATTTT
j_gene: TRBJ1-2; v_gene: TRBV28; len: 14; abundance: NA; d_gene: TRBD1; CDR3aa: CASSLGQGAEGYTF; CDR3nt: TGTGCCAGCAGTTTAGGACAGGGGGCTGAGGGCTACACCTTC
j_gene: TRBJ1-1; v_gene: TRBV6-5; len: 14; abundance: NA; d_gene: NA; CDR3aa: CASSQRGPNTEAFF; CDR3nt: TGTGCCAGCAGTCAAAGGGGTCCGAACACTGAAGCTTTCTTT
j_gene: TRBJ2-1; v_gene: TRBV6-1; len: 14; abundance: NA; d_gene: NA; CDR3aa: CASTEQGIYNEQFF; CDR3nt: TGTGCCAGCACTGAACAGGGCATATACAATGAGCAGTTCTTC
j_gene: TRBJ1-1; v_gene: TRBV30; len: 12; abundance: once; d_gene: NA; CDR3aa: CAWGTLNTEAFF; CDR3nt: TGTGCCTGGGGTACACTGAACACTGAAGCTTTCTTT
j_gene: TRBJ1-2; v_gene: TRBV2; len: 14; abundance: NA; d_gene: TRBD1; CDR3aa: CASTEGGTGHGYTF; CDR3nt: TGTGCCAGCACCGAAGGAGGGACAGGGCATGGCTACACCTTC
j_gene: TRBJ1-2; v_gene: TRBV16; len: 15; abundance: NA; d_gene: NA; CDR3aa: CASSQYPGNEYGYTF; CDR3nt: TGTGCCAGCAGCCAATATCCGGGGAACGAGTATGGCTACACCTTC
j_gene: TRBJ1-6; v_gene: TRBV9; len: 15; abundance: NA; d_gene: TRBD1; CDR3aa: CASSVGGQPNSPLHF; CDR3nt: TGTGCCAGCAGCGTGGGGGGACAGCCAAATTCACCCCTCCACTTT
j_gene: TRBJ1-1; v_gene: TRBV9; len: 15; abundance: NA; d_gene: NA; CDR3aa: CASTAFEGGNTEAFF; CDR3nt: TGTGCCAGCACCGCTTTTGAAGGTGGGAACACTGAAGCTTTCTTT
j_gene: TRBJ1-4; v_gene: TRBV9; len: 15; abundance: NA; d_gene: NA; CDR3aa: CASSVGGATNEKLFF; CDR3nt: TGTGCCAGCAGCGTAGGAGGTGCAACTAATGAAAAACTGTTTTTT
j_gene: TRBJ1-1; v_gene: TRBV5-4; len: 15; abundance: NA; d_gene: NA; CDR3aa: CASSLANWGNTEAFF; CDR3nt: TGTGCCAGCAGCTTGGCCAACTGGGGGAACACTGAAGCTTTCTTT
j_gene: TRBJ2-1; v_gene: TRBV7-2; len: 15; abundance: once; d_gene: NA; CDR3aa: CASSLEGSSYNEQFF; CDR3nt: TGTGCCAGCAGCTTAGAAGGGAGCTCCTACAATGAGCAGTTCTTC
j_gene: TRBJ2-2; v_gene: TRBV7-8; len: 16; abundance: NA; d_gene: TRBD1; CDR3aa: CASSLRDRVPTGELFF; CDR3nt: TGTGCCAGCAGCTTACGGGACAGGGTGCCCACCGGGGAGCTGTTTTTT
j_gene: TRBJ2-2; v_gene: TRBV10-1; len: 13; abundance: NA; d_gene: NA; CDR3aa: CASGRDFTGELFF; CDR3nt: TGCGCCAGCGGACGGGATTTCACCGGGGAGCTGTTTTTT
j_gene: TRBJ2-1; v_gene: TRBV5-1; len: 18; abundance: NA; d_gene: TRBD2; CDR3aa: CASSPVRASGRDYNEQFF; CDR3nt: TGCGCCAGCAGCCCGGTAAGGGCTAGCGGGAGGGATTACAATGAGCAGTTCTTC
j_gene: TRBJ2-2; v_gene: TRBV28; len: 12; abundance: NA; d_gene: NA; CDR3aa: CASRWTFGELFF; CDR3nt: TGTGCCAGCAGGTGGACTTTCGGGGAGCTGTTTTTT
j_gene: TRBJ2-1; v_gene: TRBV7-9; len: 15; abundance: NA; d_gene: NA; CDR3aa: CASSLASGGDNEQFF; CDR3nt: TGTGCCAGCAGCTTAGCCTCTGGAGGGGACAATGAGCAGTTCTTC
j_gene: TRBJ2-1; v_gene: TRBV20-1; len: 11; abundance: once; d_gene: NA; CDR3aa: CSARTANEQFF; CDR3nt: TGCAGTGCTAGGACTGCTAATGAGCAGTTCTTC
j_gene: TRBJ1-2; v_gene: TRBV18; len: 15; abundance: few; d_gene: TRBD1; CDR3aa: CASSPGTGGEYGYTF; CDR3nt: TGTGCCAGCTCACCAGGGACAGGGGGCGAGTATGGCTACACCTTC
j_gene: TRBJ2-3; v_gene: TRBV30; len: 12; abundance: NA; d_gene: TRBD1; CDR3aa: CAWSATGGTQYF; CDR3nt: TGTGCCTGGAGTGCTACAGGGGGTACGCAGTATTTT